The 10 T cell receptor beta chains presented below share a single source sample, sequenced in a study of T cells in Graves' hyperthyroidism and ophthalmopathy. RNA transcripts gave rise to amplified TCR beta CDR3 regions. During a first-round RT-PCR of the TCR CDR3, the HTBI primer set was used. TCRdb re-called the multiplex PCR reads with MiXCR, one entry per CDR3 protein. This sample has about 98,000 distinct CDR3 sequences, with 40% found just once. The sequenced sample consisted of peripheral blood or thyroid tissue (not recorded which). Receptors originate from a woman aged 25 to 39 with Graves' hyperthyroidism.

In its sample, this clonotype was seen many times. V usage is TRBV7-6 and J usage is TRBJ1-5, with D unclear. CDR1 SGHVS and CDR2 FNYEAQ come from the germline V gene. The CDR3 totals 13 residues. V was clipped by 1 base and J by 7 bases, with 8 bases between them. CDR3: CASSLVPGQPQHF. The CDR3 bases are TGTGCCAGCAGCTTAGTCCCGGGCCAGCCCCAGCATTTT.

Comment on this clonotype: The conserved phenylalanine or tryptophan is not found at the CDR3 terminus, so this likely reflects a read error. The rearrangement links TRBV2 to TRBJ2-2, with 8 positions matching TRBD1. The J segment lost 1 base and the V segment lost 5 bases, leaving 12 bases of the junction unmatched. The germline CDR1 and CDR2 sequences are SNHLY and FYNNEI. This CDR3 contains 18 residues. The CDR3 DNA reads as TGTGCCAGCAGTTCCCGGTATGGACAGGGACTGAACACCGGGGAGCTGTTTTCT. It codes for CASSSRYGQGLNTGELFS.

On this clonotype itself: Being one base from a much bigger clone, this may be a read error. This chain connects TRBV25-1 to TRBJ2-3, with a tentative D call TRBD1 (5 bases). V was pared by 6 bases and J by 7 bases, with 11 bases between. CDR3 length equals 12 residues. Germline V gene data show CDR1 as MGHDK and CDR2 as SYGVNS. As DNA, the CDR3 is TGTGCCAGCAGCGTGACAGCACATACGCAGTATTTT. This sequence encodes CASSVTAHTQYF.

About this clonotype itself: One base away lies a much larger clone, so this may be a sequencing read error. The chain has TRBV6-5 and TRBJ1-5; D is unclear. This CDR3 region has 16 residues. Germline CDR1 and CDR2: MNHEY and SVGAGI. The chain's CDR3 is CASSSHPAGANLPQHF. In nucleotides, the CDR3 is TGTGCCAGCAGTTCCCACCCTGCGGGCGCCAATCTGCCCCAGCATTTT.

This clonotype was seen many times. The CDR3 DNA sequence: TGTGCCAGCTGTCAGGGGACCACAGATACGCAGTATTTT. This gives the protein CASCQGTTDTQYF. The chain carries TRBV2 and TRBJ2-3, with a weak D call TRBD1 (6 bases). CDR3 length: 13 amino acids. Trimming cost V 8 bases and J 2 bases, with 11 bases left between them. The germline gives CDR1 SNHLY, CDR2 FYNNEI.

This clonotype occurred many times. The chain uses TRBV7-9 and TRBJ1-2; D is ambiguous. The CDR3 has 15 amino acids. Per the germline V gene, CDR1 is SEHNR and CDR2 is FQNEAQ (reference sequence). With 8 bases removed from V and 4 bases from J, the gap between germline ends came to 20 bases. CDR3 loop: CASGEISRSPYGYTF. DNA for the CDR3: TGTGCCAGCGGGGAGATTAGCAGGTCTCCCTATGGCTACACCTTC.

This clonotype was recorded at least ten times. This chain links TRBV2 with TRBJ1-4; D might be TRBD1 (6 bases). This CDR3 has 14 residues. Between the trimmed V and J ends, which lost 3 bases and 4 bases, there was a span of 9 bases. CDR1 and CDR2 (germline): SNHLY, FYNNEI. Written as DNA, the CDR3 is TGTGCCAGCAGTGATTCAGGGGTTAATGAAAAACTGTTTTTT. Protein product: CASSDSGVNEKLFF.

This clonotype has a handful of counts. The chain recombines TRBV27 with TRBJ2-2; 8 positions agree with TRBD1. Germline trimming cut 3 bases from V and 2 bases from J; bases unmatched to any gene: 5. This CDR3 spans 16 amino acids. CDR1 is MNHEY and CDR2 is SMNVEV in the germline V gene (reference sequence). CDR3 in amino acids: CASSFGTGANTGELFF. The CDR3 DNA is TGTGCCAGCAGTTTTGGGACAGGTGCTAACACCGGGGAGCTGTTTTTT.

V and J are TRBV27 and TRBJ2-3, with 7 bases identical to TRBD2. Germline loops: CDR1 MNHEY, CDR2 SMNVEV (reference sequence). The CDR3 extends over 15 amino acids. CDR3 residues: CVVRRGSGSTDTQYF. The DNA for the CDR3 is TGTGTAGTTCGGCGCGGGAGTGGAAGTACAGATACGCAGTATTTT.

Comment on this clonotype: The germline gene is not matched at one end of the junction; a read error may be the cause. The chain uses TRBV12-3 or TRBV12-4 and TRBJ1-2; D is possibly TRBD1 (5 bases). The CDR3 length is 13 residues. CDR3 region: CASGPGTTYGYTF. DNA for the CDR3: TGCGCCAGCGGTCCCGGGACTACCTATGGCTACACCTTC.